The source of this TCR beta chain is a study of cytomegalovirus exposure and HLA in healthy donors. Notes on the study in general: Among the sequence variants, a highly shared cluster was likely an artifact of sequencing.

A word on this clone: Its target is not known.

The CDR3 contains 18 residues. The V gene end was trimmed by 4 bases and the J gene end by 8 bases; junction bases not matched to a gene: 17. The germline V gene encodes CDR1 SGHRS and CDR2 YFSETQ. Use of 60 Vbeta and 13 Jbeta primers characterized the PCR. This table comes from immunoSEQ multiplex PCR, and its TCRdb copy is limited to in-frame clones, with some not included. Of 100,000 to 150,000 clones listed, 77% are singletons. The clonotype originates from a woman aged 40 to 50 in good health and CMV-seropositive. V is TRBV5-1 and J is TRBJ1-4; TRBD1 matches at 10 bases. Input material: PBMCs. CDR3 DNA sequence: TGCGCCAGCAGCCCGGGACAGGGGATAGTCGGGGGTCGCGAAAAACTGTTTTTT. The encoded protein is CASSPGQGIVGGREKLFF.